This T cell receptor (beta chain) stems from a study of T cell repertoires and HLA-DP antigens. Study as a whole: Pre-culture CD4+ samples used around 1,200 ng DNA versus about 220 ng for CD137+CD4+ sorts.

CD4+ T cells, purified by negative selection, averaged roughly 98% purity. Untouched CD4+ T cells were bead-isolated at about 97.7% purity. Deep-resolution sequencing targeted fewer than 250,000 T cell genomes in pre-culture CD4+ samples. Sequencing was performed with immunoSEQ multiplex PCR; in TCRdb, only in-frame clones are kept and a portion is missing. This sample has over 100,000 clones, with about 92% found just once. Germline V gene sequence: CDR1 SGHDN, CDR2 FVKESK. Trimming stripped 2 bases from V and 6 bases from J, with 10 bases between. The CDR3 spans 13 residues. This clone came up once. The antigen remains unidentified.

The receptor's source is a woman aged 18-35 years in good health and CMV-seronegative. The chain recombines TRBV14 with TRBJ1-1, with D tentatively TRBD1 (6 bases). Input material: CD4+ T cells from PBMCs. The CDR3 spells CASSQNRDAEAFF. The CDR3 DNA reads TGTGCCAGCAGCCAAAACAGGGACGCTGAAGCTTTCTTT. The variable domain in full, with the rest retrieved from reference TRBV14 and TRBJ1-1, is EAGVTQFPSHSVIEKGQTVTLRCDPISGHDNLYWYRRVMGKEIKFLLHFVKESKQDESGMPNNRFLAERTGGTYSTLKVQPAELEDSGVYFCASSQNRDAEAFFGQGTRLTVV.